This T cell receptor (beta chain) was found in a study of blood T cell repertoires in COVID-19. Study in general: Specimens from acute and convalescent COVID-19 originated in the United States, Italy and Spain. In each case, the material was cDNA or gDNA derived from T cells, B-cell-depleted T cells, or PBMCs.

Original processing methods: Amplified reference gene primers provided the basis for estimating nucleated cell counts. Profiling relied on immunoSEQ multiplex PCR, and the TCRdb table lists in-frame clones only, not all of them. From that table come the V and J calls and clone size; the DNA was used to work out D and trimming. This table has over 200,000 clones, around 82% appearing once. CDR3 length: 14 residues. V lost 2 bases, J lost 4 bases, and 11 bases lay in between. From germline, CDR1 is MNHEY and CDR2 SVGAGI. The J gene is TRBJ1-2, the V gene TRBV6-5; D ambiguous. The sequenced material came from peripheral blood. The TCR comes from a man between 40 and 49 years old with active or convalescent COVID-19. The CDR3 sequence: CASSYRTSGYGYTF. The CDR3 bases are TGTGCCAGCAGTTACAGGACGAGCGGCTATGGCTACACCTTC.